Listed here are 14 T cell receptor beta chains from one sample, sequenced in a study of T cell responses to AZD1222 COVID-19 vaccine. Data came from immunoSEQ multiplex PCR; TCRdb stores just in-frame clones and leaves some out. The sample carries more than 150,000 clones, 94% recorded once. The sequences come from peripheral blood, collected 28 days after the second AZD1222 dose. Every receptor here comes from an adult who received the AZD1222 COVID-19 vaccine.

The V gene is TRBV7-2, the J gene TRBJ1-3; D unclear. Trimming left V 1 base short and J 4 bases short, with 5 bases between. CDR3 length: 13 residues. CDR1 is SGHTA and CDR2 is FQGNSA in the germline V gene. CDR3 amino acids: CASSLGSGNTIYF. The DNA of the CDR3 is TGTGCCAGCAGCTTAGGTTCGGGAAACACCATATATTTT.

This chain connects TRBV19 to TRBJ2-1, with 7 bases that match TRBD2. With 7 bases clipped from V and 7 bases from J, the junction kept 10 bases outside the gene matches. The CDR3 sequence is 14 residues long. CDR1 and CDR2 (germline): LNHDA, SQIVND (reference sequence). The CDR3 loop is CASTSPGRVNEQFF. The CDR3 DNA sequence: TGTGCCAGTACCTCACCTGGGAGGGTGAATGAGCAGTTCTTC.

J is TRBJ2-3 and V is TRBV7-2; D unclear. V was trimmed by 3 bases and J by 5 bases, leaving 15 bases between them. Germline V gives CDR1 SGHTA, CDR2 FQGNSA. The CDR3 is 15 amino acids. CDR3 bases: TGTGCCAGCAGCTTCTATGGGGATTTGGGAGATACGCAGTATTTT. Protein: CASSFYGDLGDTQYF.

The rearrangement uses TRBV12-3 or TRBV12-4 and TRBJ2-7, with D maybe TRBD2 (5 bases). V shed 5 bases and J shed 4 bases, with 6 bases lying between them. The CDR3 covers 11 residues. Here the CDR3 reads CASSQRYEQYF. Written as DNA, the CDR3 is TGTGCCAGCAGTCAGCGGTACGAGCAGTACTTC.

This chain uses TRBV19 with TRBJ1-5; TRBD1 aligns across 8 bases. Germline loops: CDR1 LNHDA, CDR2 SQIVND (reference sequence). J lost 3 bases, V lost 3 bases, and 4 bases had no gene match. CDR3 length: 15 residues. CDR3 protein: CASSIEDRDNQPQHF. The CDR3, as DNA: TGTGCCAGTAGTATTGAGGACAGGGACAATCAGCCCCAGCATTTT.

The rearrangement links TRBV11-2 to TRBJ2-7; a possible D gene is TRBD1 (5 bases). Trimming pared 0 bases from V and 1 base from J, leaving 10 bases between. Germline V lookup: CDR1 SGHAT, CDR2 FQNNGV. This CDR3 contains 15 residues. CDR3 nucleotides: TGTGCCAGCAGCTTAGATCAGGGTACGTCCTACGAGCAGTACTTC. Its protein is CASSLDQGTSYEQYF.

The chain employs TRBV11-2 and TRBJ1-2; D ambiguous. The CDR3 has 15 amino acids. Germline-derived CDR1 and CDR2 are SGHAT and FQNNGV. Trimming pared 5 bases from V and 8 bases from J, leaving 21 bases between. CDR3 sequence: CASSPAPFSPRGYTF. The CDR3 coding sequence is TGTGCCAGCAGCCCAGCCCCCTTCTCTCCTCGGGGCTACACCTTC.

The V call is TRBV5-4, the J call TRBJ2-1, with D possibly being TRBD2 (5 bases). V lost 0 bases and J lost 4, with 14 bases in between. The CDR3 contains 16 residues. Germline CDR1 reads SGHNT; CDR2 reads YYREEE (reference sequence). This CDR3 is CASSLEPPPGYNEQFF. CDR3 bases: TGTGCCAGCAGCTTGGAGCCTCCCCCGGGGTACAATGAGCAGTTCTTC.

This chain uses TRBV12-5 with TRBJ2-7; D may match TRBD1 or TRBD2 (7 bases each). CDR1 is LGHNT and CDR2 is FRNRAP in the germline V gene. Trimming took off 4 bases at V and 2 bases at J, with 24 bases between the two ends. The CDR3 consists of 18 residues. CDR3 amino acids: CASGSAGRGGGSPYEQYF. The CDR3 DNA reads TGTGCTAGTGGTTCGGCTGGCCGAGGGGGCGGGAGCCCCTACGAGCAGTACTTC.

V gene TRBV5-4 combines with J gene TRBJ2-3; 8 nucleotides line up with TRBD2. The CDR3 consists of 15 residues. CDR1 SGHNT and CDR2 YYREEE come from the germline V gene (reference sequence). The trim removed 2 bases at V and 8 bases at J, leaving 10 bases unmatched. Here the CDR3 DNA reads TGTGCCAGCAGCTTTGAGCGGGGGCGGGCTGGTACGCAGTATTTT. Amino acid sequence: CASSFERGRAGTQYF.

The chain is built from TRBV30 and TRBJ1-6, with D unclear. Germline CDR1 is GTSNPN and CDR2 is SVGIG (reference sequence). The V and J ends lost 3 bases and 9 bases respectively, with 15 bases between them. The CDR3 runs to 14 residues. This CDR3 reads CAWSVEIVFSPLHF. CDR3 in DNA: TGTGCCTGGAGCGTGGAGATTGTGTTTTCACCCCTCCACTTT.

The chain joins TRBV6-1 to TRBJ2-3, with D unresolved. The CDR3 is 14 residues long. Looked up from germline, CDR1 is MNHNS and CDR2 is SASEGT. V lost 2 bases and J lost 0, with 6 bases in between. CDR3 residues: CASSEPDSTDTQYF. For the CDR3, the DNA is TGTGCCAGCAGTGAACCGGACAGCACAGATACGCAGTATTTT.

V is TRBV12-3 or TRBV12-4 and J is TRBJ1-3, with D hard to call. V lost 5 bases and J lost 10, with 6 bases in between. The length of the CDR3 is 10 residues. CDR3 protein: CASSQETIYF. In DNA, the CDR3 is TGTGCCAGCAGTCAGGAGACCATATATTTT.

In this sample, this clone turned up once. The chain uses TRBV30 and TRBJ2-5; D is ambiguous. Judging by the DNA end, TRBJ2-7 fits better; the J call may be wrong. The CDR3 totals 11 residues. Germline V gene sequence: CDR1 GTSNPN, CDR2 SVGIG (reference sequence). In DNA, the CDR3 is TGTGCCTGGAGCAGACAAGGCGAGCAGTACTTC. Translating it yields CAWSRQGEQYF.